Shown below are 27 T cell receptor beta chains from a single sample sequenced in a study of blood T cell repertoires in COVID-19. The repertoire was sequenced with immunoSEQ multiplex PCR; TCRdb's copy has only in-frame clones and lacks some. The data contain some 240,000 clones, under 90% of them seen just once; the ten biggest clones take up approximately 4%. The sequencing input was PBMCs or T cells enriched from blood (not recorded which). Receptor source: a man aged 25-45 years with acute COVID-19.

The chain carries TRBV7-2 and TRBJ2-2, with D uncertain. CDR1 SGHTA and CDR2 FQGNSA come from the germline V gene. CDR3 length: 13 residues. Trimming took off 3 bases at V and 6 bases at J, with 8 bases between the two ends. The CDR3 reads CASSFPQAGELFF. In DNA form, the CDR3 reads TGTGCCAGCAGCTTCCCCCAGGCCGGGGAGCTGTTTTTT.

The V call is TRBV7-8, the J call TRBJ1-6; D is uncertain. The CDR3 extends over 13 amino acids. Trimming shortened V by 5 bases and J by 9 bases, and 11 bases separated the two germline ends. The germline CDR1 and CDR2 sequences are SGHVS and FQNEAQ. The CDR3 is CASSRSDGSPLHF. CDR3 DNA: TGTGCCAGCAGCCGGAGTGATGGTTCACCCCTCCACTTT.

The J gene is TRBJ2-7, the V gene TRBV6-5; possible D gene TRBD1, 5 bases. CDR3 length: 14 amino acids. The germline V gene encodes CDR1 MNHEY and CDR2 SVGAGI. Trimming removed 6 bases at V and 2 bases at J, with 14 bases between. The CDR3 DNA reads TGTGCCAGCAGCCCGAAAGGGGTACCCTACGAGCAGTACGTC. Its protein is CASSPKGVPYEQYV.

J is TRBJ2-4 and V is TRBV10-2, with a possible D match to TRBD1 (6 bases). Germline V gives CDR1 WSHSY, CDR2 SAAADI. V dropped 1 base and J dropped 0 bases, with 16 bases sitting between them. This CDR3 is built from 18 residues. The CDR3 DNA reads TGCGCCAGCAGTGAGTTCTTAGGACAGCATTTAGCCAAAAACATTCAGTACTTC. Protein product: CASSEFLGQHLAKNIQYF.

The chain combines TRBV29-1 with TRBJ2-1; D unclear. Germline V gene lookup returns CDR1 SQVTM and CDR2 ANQGSEA. The V end lost 4 bases, the J end lost 1 base, and 11 bases lay between the germline ends. There are 14 residues in the CDR3. The chain's CDR3 is CSVVPGYSYNEQFF. CDR3 coding DNA: TGCAGCGTTGTTCCCGGGTATTCCTACAATGAGCAGTTCTTC.

The V gene is TRBV6-5, the J gene TRBJ1-1; D possibly corresponds to TRBD1 (5 bases). Germline assignment: CDR1 MNHEY and CDR2 SVGAGI. With 6 bases removed from V and 11 bases from J, the gap between germline ends came to 19 bases. The CDR3 contains 13 residues. CDR3 sequence: CASSLGRDRAAFF. The CDR3 coding sequence is TGTGCCAGCAGCCTGGGGAGGGACCGGGCCGCTTTCTTT.

This clone was seen just once. This chain uses TRBV19 with TRBJ2-3; 16 positions agree with TRBD2. CDR3 size: 18 residues. Losses at the gene ends were 6 bases for V and 4 bases for J; bases not matched to a gene: 10. CDR1 is LNHDA, CDR2 SQIVND, per germline (reference sequence). Here the CDR3 DNA reads TGTGCCAGTAGCGACCCCGGGACTAGCGGGAGGGCGGCAGATACGCAGTATTTT. Its protein is CASSDPGTSGRAADTQYF.

This clone was counted a single time. The V call is TRBV27, the J call TRBJ2-7; D remains ambiguous. CDR3 length: 14 residues. The germline CDR1 and CDR2 sequences are MNHEY and SMNVEV (reference sequence). V was cut by 6 bases and J by 5 bases, with 17 bases left in between. The CDR3 DNA is TGTGCCAGCAGAAGATTCCCCGAGGCCCACGAGCAGTACGTC. Protein product: CASRRFPEAHEQYV.

In the case of this clone: A junction end diverges from the germline sequence, so it may reflect a read error. This sequence joins TRBV5-1 and TRBJ1-3, with D perhaps TRBD1 (6 bases). The germline V gene encodes CDR1 SGHRS and CDR2 YFSETQ. This CDR3 is 16 amino acids long. In nucleotides, the CDR3 is TGTGCCAGCAGCGCGAGGCCGACAGGCTCTGGAAACACCATATATTTT. Its protein product is CASSARPTGSGNTIYF. The whole variable domain, filled in from reference TRBV5-1 and TRBJ1-3, reads KAGVTQTPRYLIKTRGQQVTLSCSPISGHRSVSWYQQTPGQGLQFLFEYFSETQRNKGNFPGRFSGRQFSNSRSEMNVSTLELGDSALYLCASSARPTGSGNTIYFGEGSWLTVV.

Worth noting for this clone: Other nucleotide sequences in the sample specify the same CDR3. The chain couples TRBV14 to TRBJ1-1; the match to TRBD1 covers 8 bases. This CDR3 has 15 amino acids. Germline V gives CDR1 SGHDN, CDR2 FVKESK. With V trimmed by 2 bases and J by 1 base, 3 bases remained unmatched. The CDR3 nucleotides read TGTGCCAGCAGCCAACGGACAGGGCGGAACACTGAAGCTTTCTTT. Its protein product is CASSQRTGRNTEAFF.

The genes are TRBV19 and TRBJ1-5, with a weak D call TRBD1 (6 bases). Trimming stripped 5 bases from V and 4 bases from J, with 15 bases between. CDR1 and CDR2 (germline): LNHDA, SQIVND (reference sequence). The CDR3 is made up of 15 amino acids. The CDR3 DNA sequence: TGTGCCAGTAGTCATCCACAGGGTACAAATCAGCCCCAGCATTTT. Its translation is CASSHPQGTNQPQHF. Supplemented by reference TRBV19 and TRBJ1-5, the full variable domain reads DGGITQSPKYLFRKEGQNVTLSCEQNLNHDAMYWYRQDPGQGLRLIYYSQIVNDFQKGDIAEGYSVSREKKESFPLTVTSAQKNPTAFYLCASSHPQGTNQPQHFGDGTRLSIL.

The gene calls are TRBV28 and TRBJ1-5; 7 bases line up with TRBD1. Germline-derived CDR1 and CDR2 are MDHEN and SYDVKM. The V gene end was trimmed by 6 bases and the J gene end by 2 bases; junction bases not matched to a gene: 7. The CDR3 length is 15 residues. The CDR3 DNA is TGTGCCAGCAGCCCACCCGACAGGGGCAATCAGCCCCAGCATTTT. Its translation is CASSPPDRGNQPQHF.

The J gene is TRBJ2-1, the V gene TRBV5-1; tentatively, D is TRBD2 (5 bases). Trimming cost V 4 bases and J 5 bases, with 7 bases left between them. The CDR3 length is 12 residues. CDR1 and CDR2 from the germline V gene are SGHRS and YFSETQ. The CDR3 coding sequence is TGCGCCAGCAGCCCCGGGGACAATGAGCAGTTCTTC. The encoded protein is CASSPGDNEQFF. The full variable domain, its missing parts supplied by reference TRBV5-1 and TRBJ2-1, is KAGVTQTPRYLIKTRGQQVTLSCSPISGHRSVSWYQQTPGQGLQFLFEYFSETQRNKGNFPGRFSGRQFSNSRSEMNVSTLELGDSALYLCASSPGDNEQFFGPGTRLTVL.

The sample holds a few counts of this clone. V and J are TRBV7-2 and TRBJ1-1; D possibly corresponds to TRBD1 (6 bases). V lost 2 bases and J lost 0, with 7 bases in between. CDR3 size: 14 residues. CDR1 is SGHTA and CDR2 is FQGNSA in the germline V gene. This CDR3 reads CASSLTGLNTEAFF. CDR3 bases: TGTGCCAGCAGCTTAACAGGGCTGAACACTGAAGCTTTCTTT.

The CDR3 sequence: CASSPSGSSSQKLFF. The CDR3 DNA reads as TGTGCCAGCAGTCCCAGCGGGTCCTCATCACAAAAACTGTTTTTT. The genes are TRBV28 and TRBJ1-4; D uncertain. Trimming shortened V by 5 bases and J by 9 bases, and 19 bases separated the two germline ends. Germline V gene lookup returns CDR1 MDHEN and CDR2 SYDVKM. The CDR3 is made up of 15 amino acids.

The DNA of the CDR3 is TGTGCCAGCAGTTCGACAGGGCGCCAGCCCCAGCATTTT. It codes for CASSSTGRQPQHF. V and J are TRBV28 and TRBJ1-5; 7 positions match TRBD1. V dropped 4 bases and J dropped 7; count of bases not matched to a gene: 4. This CDR3 is 13 amino acids long. Germline lookup yields CDR1 MDHEN and CDR2 SYDVKM.

Comment on this clone: One end of the junction does not line up with germline, which may come from a read error. The same CDR3 also results from other DNA sequences found in this sample. V is TRBV28 and J is TRBJ1-2, with D possibly being TRBD1 (5 bases). The CDR3 extends over 13 amino acids. Germline V gene lookup returns CDR1 MDHEN and CDR2 SYDVKM. The CDR3: CASSFQTTAGYTF. The CDR3 coding sequence is TGTGCCAGCAGTTTCCAAACGACAGCGGGCTACACCTTT.

As regards this clone: Mismatch with germline at one junction end may stem from a read error. This chain uses TRBV11-2 with TRBJ2-3; 10 nucleotides match TRBD2. Germline V lookup: CDR1 SGHAT, CDR2 FQNNGV. This CDR3 comprises 15 residues. The CDR3 DNA sequence: TGTGCCAGCAGCTTACCTAGCGGGAGCAGAGATACGCAGTATTTT. It specifies CASSLPSGSRDTQYF. Based on the CDR3 plus reference TRBV11-2 and TRBJ2-3, the full variable domain is EAGVAQSPRYKIIEKRQSVAFWCNPISGHATLYWYQQILGQGPKLLIQFQNNGVVDDSQLPKDRFSAERLKGVDSTLKIQPAKLEDSAVYLCASSLPSGSRDTQYFGPGTRLTVL.

A word on this clone: An end of the junction differs from the germline gene, which may be a read error. The CDR3 nucleotides read TGTGCCAGCGGGACGGACAGGGTGAACCCTGAAGCTTTCTTT. Its translation: CASGTDRVNPEAFF. The J gene is TRBJ1-1, the V gene TRBV27; 8 bases agree with TRBD1. Germline values: CDR1 MNHEY, CDR2 SMNVEV (reference sequence). The CDR3 extends over 14 amino acids.

This clone was counted between two and nine times. This chain connects TRBV27 to TRBJ2-6; D gene unclear. From germline, CDR1 is MNHEY and CDR2 SMNVEV (reference sequence). Trimming shortened V by 6 bases and J by 4 bases, and 10 bases separated the two germline ends. The CDR3 extends over 14 amino acids. Here the CDR3 DNA reads TGTGCCAGCAGCCCTGGCCCCGGGGCCAACGTCCTGACTTTC. Translating it yields CASSPGPGANVLTF.

This rearrangement joins TRBV5-5 to TRBJ2-7; 9 bases agree with TRBD2. Germline CDR1 and CDR2: SGHKS and YYEKEE (reference sequence). CDR3 length equals 13 residues. The junction had 11 bases not matched to a gene; V was cut back by 5 bases and J by 11 bases. DNA of the CDR3: TGTGCCAGCAGGACAGCGACTAGCGGAGAGGAGTACGTC. Protein product: CASRTATSGEEYV.

V usage is TRBV15 and J usage is TRBJ1-1; D call uncertain. Germline CDR1 is LNHNV and CDR2 is YYDKDF (reference sequence). The CDR3 spans 11 residues. Trimming shortened V by 2 bases and J by 6 bases, and 4 bases separated the two germline ends. CDR3 sequence (DNA): TGTGCCACCAGCAGAACAGCTGAAGCTTTCTTT. Protein: CATSRTAEAFF.

The V gene is TRBV5-1, the J gene TRBJ2-2; 10 bases align to TRBD2. With 5 bases clipped from V and 6 bases from J, the junction kept 10 bases outside the gene matches. The CDR3 is made up of 16 amino acids. Germline CDR1 and CDR2: SGHRS and YFSETQ. CDR3 nucleotides: TGCGCCAGCAGAGCCTGGAGCGGGGGGGCCGCCGGGGAGCTGTTTTTT. The encoded protein is CASRAWSGGAAGELFF.

The chain uses TRBV6-1 and TRBJ2-7; TRBD1 is a possible D gene (5 bases). The germline CDR1 and CDR2 sequences are MNHNS and SASEGT. This CDR3 region has 16 residues. V lost 3 bases, J lost 3 bases, and 18 bases lay in between. CDR3 region: CASSDPIYRTLYEQYV. CDR3 nucleotides: TGTGCCAGCAGTGATCCCATTTACCGGACACTCTACGAGCAGTACGTC.

This clone was detected only once. This rearrangement joins TRBV3-1 (or the pseudogene TRBV3-2) to TRBJ1-6; 8 nucleotides align to TRBD1. The V gene's germline CDR1 is LGHDT and CDR2 YNNKEL (reference sequence). Unmatched junction bases numbered 14, after V lost 3 bases and J lost 7 bases. This CDR3 is 18 amino acids long. CDR3: CASSHHSLSGTGNSPLHF. CDR3 nucleotides: TGTGCCAGCAGCCACCACTCTCTCTCTGGGACAGGCAATTCACCCCTCCACTTT.

This rearrangement joins TRBV4-2 to TRBJ1-6, with D uncertain. Germline CDR1 reads LGHNA; CDR2 reads YNFKEQ. The CDR3 is made up of 15 amino acids. The V gene lost 1 base and the J gene lost 6 bases, with 10 bases spanning the gap. In DNA form, the CDR3 reads TGTGCCAGCAGCCAAGGTTCCCTAACTAATTCACCCCTCCACTTT. Translated: CASSQGSLTNSPLHF.

This clone was recorded once. The CDR3 coding sequence is TGTGCCAGCAGTTTTAGGGGGCTTAGCAATCAGCCCCAGCATTTT. Encoded protein: CASSFRGLSNQPQHF. V usage is TRBV27 and J usage is TRBJ1-5, with 7 nucleotides matching TRBD1. Germline assignment: CDR1 MNHEY and CDR2 SMNVEV (reference sequence). J was trimmed by 0 bases and V by 3 bases; bases with no gene match: 2. There are 15 residues in the CDR3.